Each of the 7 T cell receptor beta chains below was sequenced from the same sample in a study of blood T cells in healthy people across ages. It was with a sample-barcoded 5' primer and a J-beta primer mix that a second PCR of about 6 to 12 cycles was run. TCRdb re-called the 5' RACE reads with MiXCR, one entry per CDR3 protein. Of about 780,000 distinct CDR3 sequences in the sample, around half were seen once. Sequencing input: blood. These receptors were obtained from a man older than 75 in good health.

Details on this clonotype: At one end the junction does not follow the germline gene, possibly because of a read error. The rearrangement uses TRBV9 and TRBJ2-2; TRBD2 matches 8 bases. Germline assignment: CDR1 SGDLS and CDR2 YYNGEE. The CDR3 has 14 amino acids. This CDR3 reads CAGSVGRVAGELFF. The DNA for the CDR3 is TGTGCCGGCAGCGTCGGGAGGGTCGCCGGGGAGCTGTTTTTT.

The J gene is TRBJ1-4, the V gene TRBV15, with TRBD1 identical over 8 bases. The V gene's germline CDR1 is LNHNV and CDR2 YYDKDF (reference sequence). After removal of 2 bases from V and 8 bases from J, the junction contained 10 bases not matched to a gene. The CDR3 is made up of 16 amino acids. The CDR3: CATSRSLGTGEEKLFF. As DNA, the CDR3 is TGTGCCACCAGCAGATCCCTAGGGACAGGTGAAGAAAAACTGTTTTTT.

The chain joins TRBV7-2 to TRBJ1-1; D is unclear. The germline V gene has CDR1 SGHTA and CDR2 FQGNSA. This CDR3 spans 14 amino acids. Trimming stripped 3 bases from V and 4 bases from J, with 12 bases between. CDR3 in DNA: TGTGCCAGCAGCTTCGGAGTGGGGAGCACTGAAGCTTTCTTT. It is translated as CASSFGVGSTEAFF.

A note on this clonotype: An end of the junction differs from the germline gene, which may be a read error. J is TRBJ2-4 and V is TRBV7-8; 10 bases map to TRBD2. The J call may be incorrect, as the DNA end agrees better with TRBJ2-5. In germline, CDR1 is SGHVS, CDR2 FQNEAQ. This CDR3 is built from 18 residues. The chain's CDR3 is CASGLESASGSLRETQYF. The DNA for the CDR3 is TGTGCCAGCGGCTTAGAGTCGGCTAGCGGGAGTCTGAGAGAGACCCAGTACTTC.

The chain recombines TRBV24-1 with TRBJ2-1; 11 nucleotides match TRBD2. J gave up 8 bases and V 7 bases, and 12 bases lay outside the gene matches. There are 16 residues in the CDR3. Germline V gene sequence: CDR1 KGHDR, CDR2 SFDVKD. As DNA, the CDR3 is TGTGCCACCAGGGAAGGTAGCGGGAGGGCCTGGGATGAGCAGTTCTTC. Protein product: CATREGSGRAWDEQFF.

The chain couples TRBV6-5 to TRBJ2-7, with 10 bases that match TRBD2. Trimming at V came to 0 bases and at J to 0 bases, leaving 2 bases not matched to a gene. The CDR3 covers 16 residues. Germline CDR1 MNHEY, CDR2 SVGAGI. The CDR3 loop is CASSYSPSGSSYEQYF. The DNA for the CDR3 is TGTGCCAGCAGTTACTCCCCTAGCGGGAGCTCCTACGAGCAGTACTTC.

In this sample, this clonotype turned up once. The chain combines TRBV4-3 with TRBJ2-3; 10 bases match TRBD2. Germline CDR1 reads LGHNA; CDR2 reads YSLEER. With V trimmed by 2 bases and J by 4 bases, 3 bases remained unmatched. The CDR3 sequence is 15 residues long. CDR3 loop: CASSQLAGVADTQYF. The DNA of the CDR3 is TGCGCCAGCAGCCAACTAGCGGGGGTAGCAGATACGCAGTATTTT.